These 6 T cell receptor beta chains originate from one sample sequenced in a study of blood T cell repertoires in COVID-19. The repertoire was sequenced with immunoSEQ multiplex PCR; TCRdb's copy has only in-frame clones and lacks some. Here the sample spans approximately 97,000 clones, approximately 81% being singletons. Source material: peripheral blood. These receptors came from an older man with acute or convalescent COVID-19.

J is TRBJ1-6 and V is TRBV11-2; D may be TRBD1 (6 bases). The CDR3 loop spans 14 amino acids. V was shortened by 0 bases and J by 10 bases, with 10 bases between the two germline ends. Per the germline V gene, CDR1 is SGHAT and CDR2 is FQNNGV. CDR3 nucleotides: TGTGCCAGCAGCTTAGAGGGGGCCCGATCACCCCTCCACTTT. Its translation is CASSLEGARSPLHF.

The chain recombines TRBV28 with TRBJ2-2, with 9 nucleotides matching TRBD1. Trimming took 4 bases from V and 7 from J; bases not matched to a gene: 4. The CDR3 spans 14 residues. Germline V gives CDR1 MDHEN, CDR2 SYDVKM. CDR3 sequence reads: CASSSGTGYGELFF. The CDR3 bases are TGTGCCAGCAGTTCGGGGACAGGGTACGGGGAGCTGTTTTTT.

The rearrangement links TRBV5-4 to TRBJ2-3; D possibly corresponds to TRBD1 (6 bases). Germline CDR1 and CDR2: SGHNT and YYREEE (reference sequence). There are 13 residues in the CDR3. V lost 4 bases to trimming and J lost 1 base, with 7 bases between them. The CDR3 DNA follows: TGTGCCAGCAGCCGGACAGGCACAGATACGCAGTATTTT. Protein product: CASSRTGTDTQYF.

This chain joins TRBV3-1 (or the pseudogene TRBV3-2) and TRBJ1-1; 8 bases fit TRBD1. CDR3 size: 12 residues. With 6 bases clipped from V and 7 bases from J, the junction kept 4 bases outside the gene matches. Germline assignment: CDR1 LGHDT and CDR2 YNNKEL (reference sequence). In nucleotides, the CDR3 is TGTGCCAGCAGAGCCGGGACAGGTGAAGCTTTCTTT. It specifies CASRAGTGEAFF.

The CDR3 nucleotides are TGCGCCAGCAGCTTCGGACAGGGGGCGCGCAATGAGCAGTTCTTC. Its protein product is CASSFGQGARNEQFF. The chain is built from TRBV5-1 and TRBJ2-1; TRBD1 aligns across 11 bases. Germline loops: CDR1 SGHRS, CDR2 YFSETQ. V shed 2 bases and J 6 bases; nucleotides not matched to a gene: 4. This CDR3 comprises 15 residues. Based on the CDR3 plus reference TRBV5-1 and TRBJ2-1, the full variable domain is KAGVTQTPRYLIKTRGQQVTLSCSPISGHRSVSWYQQTPGQGLQFLFEYFSETQRNKGNFPGRFSGRQFSNSRSEMNVSTLELGDSALYLCASSFGQGARNEQFFGPGTRLTVL.

The genes are TRBV7-3 and TRBJ2-1; TRBD1 aligns across 7 bases. There are 13 residues in the CDR3. Germline-derived CDR1 and CDR2 are SGHTA and FQGTGA. Losses at the gene ends were 6 bases for V and 8 bases for J; bases not matched to a gene: 7. CDR3 in amino acids: CASRLNRGDEQFF. Written as DNA, the CDR3 is TGTGCCAGCAGACTAAACAGGGGAGATGAGCAGTTCTTC.